This record looks at one T cell receptor (beta chain) sequence and its context. Which antigen it targets is not known. No qualities accompany the bases; no much larger clone lies one base away. V is trimmed back by 4 bases and J by 4 bases, and the junction contains 9 bases that no gene match accounts for. Inclusive of the bounding cysteine and phenylalanine, the CDR3 is 17 residues long. Only the CDR3 portion is preserved as DNA: 51 bases, with reading frame beginning at the first base. This sample was taken from a study of blood T cell repertoires in COVID-19 (dated by TCRdb to between 2020 and 2021). The study in broad terms: Samples from collaborators originated in the United States, Italy and Spain and spanned both the acute and convalescent phases of COVID-19. The prospective study material was composed of cDNA or gDNA derived from T cells, B-cell-depleted T cells, or PBMCs. Subjects who had been exposed to COVID-19, were actively infected with it, or had recovered from it provided the deeply sampled blood TCRbeta repertoires that made up the dataset. The repertoires were released in a freely available public database meant as a resource for research on the immune response to SARS-CoV-2. Samples were obtained from the ongoing ImmuneRACE study (first 160 participants) and from some 1,200 subjects provided by 6 global collaborators. The sample metadata nearly always contained a de-identified subject ID, COVID-19 status, age in years and sex. Where available, HLA class I and class II types were taken from metadata supplied by the sample provider and were not determined by assay-based typing.

The investigation overall reported the following: The quantity of clinical and demographic metadata differed by source and by participant and was supplied without curation.

TCRbeta CDR3 regions were amplified from genomic DNA by means of the immunoSEQ Assay, a bias-controlled multiplex PCR. The paper's processing steps were these. The number of nucleated cells in each sample was estimated by amplification of reference gene primers within the assay. Sequence reads were collapsed and filtered to measure the absolute abundance of every unique TCRbeta CDR3 rearrangement. For each sample, productive Simpson clonality was calculated as the square root of Simpson's diversity index over productive rearrangements. This immuneACCESS table, as held by TCRdb, lists in-frame sequences with V and J called but not all clones. Of the missing ones, under half trace to an unresolved V gene in checked studies; the others have no known cause. The D gene and trimming were derived from the DNA, and the V and J assignments and clone size from that table. The sample profile shows around 160,000 clones; around nine tenths of them were found once. Together, the top ten hold approximately 2.4% of the sample.

Each collaborating institution followed its own protocols to collect whole blood in K2EDTA tubes. For TCRbeta analysis, collaborator samples were shipped as frozen whole blood, as isolated PBMCs, or as DNA extracted from either sample type. The clonotype was recovered from a human donor in a cohort sampled during active COVID-19. The material sequenced was peripheral blood. Rearrangement joined TRBV5-3 to TRBJ1-5; 12 central nucleotides agree with TRBD1. TRBV5-3 counts as an open reading frame of uncertain function. The CDR3 sequence is CARSNRDRGLGNQPQHF. The base sequence is TGTGCCAGAAGCAACCGGGACAGGGGGCTGGGGAATCAGCCCCAGCATTTT.